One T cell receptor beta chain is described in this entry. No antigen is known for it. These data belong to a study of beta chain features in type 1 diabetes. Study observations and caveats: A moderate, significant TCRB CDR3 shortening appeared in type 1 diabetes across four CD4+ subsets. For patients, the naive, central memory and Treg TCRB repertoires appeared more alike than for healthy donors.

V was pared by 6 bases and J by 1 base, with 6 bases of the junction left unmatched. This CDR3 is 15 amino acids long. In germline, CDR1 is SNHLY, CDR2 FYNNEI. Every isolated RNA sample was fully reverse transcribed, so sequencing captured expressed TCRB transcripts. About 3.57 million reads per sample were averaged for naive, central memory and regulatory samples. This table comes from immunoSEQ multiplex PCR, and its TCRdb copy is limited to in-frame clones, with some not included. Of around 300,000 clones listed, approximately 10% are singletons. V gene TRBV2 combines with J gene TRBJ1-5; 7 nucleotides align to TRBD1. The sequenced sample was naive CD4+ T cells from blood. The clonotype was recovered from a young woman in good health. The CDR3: CASREDRPSNQPQHF. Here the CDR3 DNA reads TGTGCCAGCAGAGAGGACAGGCCCAGCAATCAGCCCCAGCATTTT.